This TCR beta chain was recorded in a study of CD8 T cells in Susac syndrome. General study findings and limits: Clonal expansion was present among Susac CD8+ cells. This expansion reached its peak in TEMRA cells and in active patients.

A word on this clonotype: Its target is not known. One junction end disagrees with the germline gene, perhaps due to a read error.

TCR beta sequencing was performed on blood CD8+ and CD4+ T cells. The CDR3 spans 13 residues. Random-hexamer reverse transcription was applied to about 0.5 to 1 ug RNA. Multiplex immunoSEQ PCR targeted 54 Vbeta and 13 Jbeta TCR beta segments. TCRdb passed the immunoSEQ multiplex PCR reads through MiXCR, listing each CDR3 protein once. The sample lists some 50,000 distinct CDR3 sequences, roughly 94% occurring once. This chain uses TRBV12-3 or TRBV12-4 with TRBJ2-5; D assignment may be TRBD1 or TRBD2 (6 bases each). This TCR was recovered from a human donor with Susac syndrome. Sample: CD8+ T cells from PBMCs. The CDR3 sequence is CASSPAVGGPDHF. In DNA, the CDR3 is TGTGCCAGCAGCCCTGCGGTAGGGGGGCCCGACCACTTC.